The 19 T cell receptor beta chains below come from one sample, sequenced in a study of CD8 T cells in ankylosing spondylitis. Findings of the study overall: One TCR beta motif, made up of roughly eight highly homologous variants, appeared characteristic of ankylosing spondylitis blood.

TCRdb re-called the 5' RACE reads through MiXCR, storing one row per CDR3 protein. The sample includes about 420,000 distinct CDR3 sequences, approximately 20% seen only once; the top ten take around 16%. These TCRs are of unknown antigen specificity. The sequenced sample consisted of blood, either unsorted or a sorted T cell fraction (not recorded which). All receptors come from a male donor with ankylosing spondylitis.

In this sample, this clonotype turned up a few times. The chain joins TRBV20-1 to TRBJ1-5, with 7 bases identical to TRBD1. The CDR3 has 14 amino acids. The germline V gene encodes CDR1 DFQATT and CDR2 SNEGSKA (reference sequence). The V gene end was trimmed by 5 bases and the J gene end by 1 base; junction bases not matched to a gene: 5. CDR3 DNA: TGCAGTGCTCAGCGGGGACAGAGCAATCAGCCCCAGCATTTT. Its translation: CSAQRGQSNQPQHF.

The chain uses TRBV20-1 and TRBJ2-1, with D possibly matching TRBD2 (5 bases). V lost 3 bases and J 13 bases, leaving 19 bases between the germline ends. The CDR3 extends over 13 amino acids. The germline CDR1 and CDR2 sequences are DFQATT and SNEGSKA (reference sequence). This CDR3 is CSARARVVGGQFF. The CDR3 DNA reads TGCAGTGCTAGGGCCCGGGTGGTTGGAGGACAGTTCTTC.

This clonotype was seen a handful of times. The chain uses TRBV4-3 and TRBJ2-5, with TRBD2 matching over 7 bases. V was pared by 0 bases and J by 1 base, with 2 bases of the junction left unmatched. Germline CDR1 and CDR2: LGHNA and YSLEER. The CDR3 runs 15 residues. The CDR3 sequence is CASSQDWGGQETQYF. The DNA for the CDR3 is TGCGCCAGCAGCCAAGATTGGGGGGGCCAAGAGACCCAGTACTTC.

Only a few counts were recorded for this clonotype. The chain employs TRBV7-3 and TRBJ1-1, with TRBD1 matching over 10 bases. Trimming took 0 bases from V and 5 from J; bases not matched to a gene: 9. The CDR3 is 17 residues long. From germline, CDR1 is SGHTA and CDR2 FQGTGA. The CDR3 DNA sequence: TGTGCCAGCAGCTTAACACCCGGGACAGGGGCGGGGACTGAAGCTTTCTTT. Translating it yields CASSLTPGTGAGTEAFF.

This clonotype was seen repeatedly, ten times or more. This CDR3 reads CATSDPWTANTQYF. CDR3 nucleotide sequence: TGTGCCACCAGTGATCCCTGGACGGCGAATACGCAGTATTTT. The chain combines TRBV24-1 with TRBJ2-3, with D unclear. The CDR3 covers 14 residues. Germline loops: CDR1 KGHDR, CDR2 SFDVKD. Trimming pared 3 bases from V and 7 bases from J, leaving 13 bases between.

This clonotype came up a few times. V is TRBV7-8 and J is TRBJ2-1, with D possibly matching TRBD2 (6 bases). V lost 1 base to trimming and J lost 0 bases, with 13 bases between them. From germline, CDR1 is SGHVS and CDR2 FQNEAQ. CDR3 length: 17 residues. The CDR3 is CASSLVDIGSSYNEQFF. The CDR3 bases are TGTGCCAGCAGCTTAGTGGATATCGGGAGCTCCTACAATGAGCAGTTCTTC. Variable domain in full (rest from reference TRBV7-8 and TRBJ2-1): GAGVSQSPRYKVAKRGQDVALRCDPISGHVSLFWYQQALGQGPEFLTYFQNEAQLDKSGLPSDRFFAERPEGSVSTLKIQRTQQEDSAVYLCASSLVDIGSSYNEQFFGPGTRLTVL.

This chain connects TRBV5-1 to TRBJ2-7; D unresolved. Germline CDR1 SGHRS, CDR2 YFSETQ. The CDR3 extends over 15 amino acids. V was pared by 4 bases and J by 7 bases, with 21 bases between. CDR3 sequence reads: CASSQAPKASGEQYF. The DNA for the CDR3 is TGCGCCAGCAGCCAGGCACCGAAGGCGAGTGGGGAGCAGTACTTC.

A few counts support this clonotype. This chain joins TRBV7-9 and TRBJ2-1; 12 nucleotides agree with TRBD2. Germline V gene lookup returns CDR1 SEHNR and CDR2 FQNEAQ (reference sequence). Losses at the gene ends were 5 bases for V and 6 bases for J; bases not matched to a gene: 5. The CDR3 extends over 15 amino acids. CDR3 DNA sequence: TGTGCCAGCAGCACACTAGCGGGAGGTTTCAATGAGCAGTTCTTC. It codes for CASSTLAGGFNEQFF.

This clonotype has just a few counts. CDR3 protein: CASSLSGRQTYEQYF. The CDR3 nucleotides are TGTGCCAGCAGCCTAAGCGGGAGGCAAACCTACGAGCAGTACTTC. This sequence joins TRBV6-1 and TRBJ2-7; TRBD2 aligns across 9 bases. The trim removed 6 bases at V and 2 bases at J, leaving 8 bases unmatched. Germline assignment: CDR1 MNHNS and CDR2 SASEGT. CDR3 length equals 15 residues.

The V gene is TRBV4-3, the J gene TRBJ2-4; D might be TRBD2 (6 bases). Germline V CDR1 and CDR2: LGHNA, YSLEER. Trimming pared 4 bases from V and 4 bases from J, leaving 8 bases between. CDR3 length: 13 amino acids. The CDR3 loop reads CASSPAGKNIQYF. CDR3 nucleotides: TGCGCCAGCAGCCCCGCGGGGAAAAACATTCAGTACTTC.

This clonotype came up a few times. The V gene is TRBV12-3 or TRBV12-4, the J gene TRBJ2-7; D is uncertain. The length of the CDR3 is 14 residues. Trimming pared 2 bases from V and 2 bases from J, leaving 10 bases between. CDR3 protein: CASSLRAGAYEQYF. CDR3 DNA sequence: TGTGCCAGCAGTTTACGGGCAGGTGCCTACGAGCAGTACTTC.

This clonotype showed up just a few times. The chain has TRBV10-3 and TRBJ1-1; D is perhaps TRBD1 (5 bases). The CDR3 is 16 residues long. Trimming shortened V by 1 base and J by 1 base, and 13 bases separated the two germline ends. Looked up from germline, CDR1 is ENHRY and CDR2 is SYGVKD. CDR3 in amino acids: CAISEFGTAANTEAFF. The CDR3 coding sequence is TGTGCCATCAGTGAGTTTGGGACGGCAGCGAACACTGAAGCTTTCTTT.

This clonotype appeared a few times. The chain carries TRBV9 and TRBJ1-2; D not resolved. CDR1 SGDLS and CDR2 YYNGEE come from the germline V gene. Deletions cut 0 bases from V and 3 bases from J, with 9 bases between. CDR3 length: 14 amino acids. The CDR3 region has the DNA TGTGCCAGCAGCGTAGGGCAGGTCTACTATGGCTACACCTTC. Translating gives CASSVGQVYYGYTF. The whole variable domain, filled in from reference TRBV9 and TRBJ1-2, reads DSGVTQTPKHLITATGQRVTLRCSPRSGDLSVYWYQQSLDQGLQFLIQYYNGEERAKGNILERFSAQQFPDLHSELNLSSLELGDSALYFCASSVGQVYYGYTFGSGTRLTVV.

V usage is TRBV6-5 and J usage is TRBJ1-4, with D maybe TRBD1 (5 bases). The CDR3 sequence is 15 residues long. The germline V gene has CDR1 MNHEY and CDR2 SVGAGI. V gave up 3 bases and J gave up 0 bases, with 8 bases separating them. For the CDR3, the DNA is TGTGCCAGCAGTTATGGGGACGCAACTAATGAAAAACTGTTTTTT. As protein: CASSYGDATNEKLFF.

As DNA, the CDR3 is TGTGCCAGCAGTCGGACAGGAATGGTGACTGGAAACACCATATATTTT. This translates into CASSRTGMVTGNTIYF. The V gene is TRBV12-3 or TRBV12-4, the J gene TRBJ1-3; the match to TRBD1 covers 7 bases. V trimming: 5 bases; J trimming: 2 bases; junction bases outside the gene matches: 9. CDR3 length: 16 amino acids.

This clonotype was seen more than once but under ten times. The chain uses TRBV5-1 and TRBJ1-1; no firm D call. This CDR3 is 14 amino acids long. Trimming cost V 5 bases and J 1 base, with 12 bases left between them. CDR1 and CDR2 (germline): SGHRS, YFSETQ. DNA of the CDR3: TGCGCCAGCAGTTCGCTAGTCCAGAACACTGAAGCTTTCTTT. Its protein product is CASSSLVQNTEAFF.

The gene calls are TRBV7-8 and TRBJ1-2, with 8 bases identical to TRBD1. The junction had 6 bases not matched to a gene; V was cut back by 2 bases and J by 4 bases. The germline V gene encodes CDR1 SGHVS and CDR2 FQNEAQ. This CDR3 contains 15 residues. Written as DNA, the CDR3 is TGTGCCAGCAGCTTAACAGGGGGACCTGCCTATGGCTACACCTTC. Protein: CASSLTGGPAYGYTF. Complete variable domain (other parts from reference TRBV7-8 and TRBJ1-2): GAGVSQSPRYKVAKRGQDVALRCDPISGHVSLFWYQQALGQGPEFLTYFQNEAQLDKSGLPSDRFFAERPEGSVSTLKIQRTQQEDSAVYLCASSLTGGPAYGYTFGSGTRLTVV.

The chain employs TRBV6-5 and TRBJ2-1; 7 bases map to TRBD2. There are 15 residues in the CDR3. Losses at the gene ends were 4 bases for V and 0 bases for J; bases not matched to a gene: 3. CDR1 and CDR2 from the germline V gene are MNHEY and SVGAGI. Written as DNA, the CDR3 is TGTGCCAGCAGTTCCTGGACTAGCTCCTACAATGAGCAGTTCTTC. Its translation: CASSSWTSSYNEQFF.

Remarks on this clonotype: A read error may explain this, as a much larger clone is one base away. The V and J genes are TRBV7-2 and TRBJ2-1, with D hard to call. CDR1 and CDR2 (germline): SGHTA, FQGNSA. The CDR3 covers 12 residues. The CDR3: CASSLFNNELFF. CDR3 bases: TGTGCCAGCAGCCTTTTTAACAATGAGCTGTTCTTC.